The present entry profiles one TCR beta chain with its context. Its antigen is not known. Sampled blood was obtained at baseline, cycle 4 day 1, and cycle 7 day 1. V was pared by 3 bases and J by 0 bases, with 18 bases between. The CDR3 has 17 amino acids. Germline V gene data show CDR1 as SGDLS and CDR2 as YYNGEE. The data derive from a study of OX40 agonist ivuxolimab in advanced cancers. For the study at large: Of mixed ages from about 20 to 85 and averaging about 65 years, the group was 65% to 85% male. Partial responses were achieved by three patients: one hepatocellular carcinoma, two cutaneous melanoma.

Whole-study results and caveats: At doses 0.1 to 3.0 mg/kg, CD4+ and CD8+ clones expanded.

Libraries were prepared by immunoSEQ multiplex PCR; TCRdb keeps only in-frame clonotypes and omits some of them. The data hold tens of thousands of clones, with 80% to 90% observed a single time. The source of this sequence is an adult with an advanced solid tumor such as melanoma, head and neck, liver or kidney cancer. The chain joins TRBV9 to TRBJ1-2; D gene ambiguous. The sequencing here drew on CD4+ or CD8+ T cells sorted from blood, taken in a trial of the OX40 agonist ivuxolimab. Here the CDR3 reads CASSGAFVAAPNYGYTF. The CDR3 nucleotides are TGTGCCAGCAGCGGTGCCTTTGTCGCAGCTCCTAACTATGGCTACACCTTC.